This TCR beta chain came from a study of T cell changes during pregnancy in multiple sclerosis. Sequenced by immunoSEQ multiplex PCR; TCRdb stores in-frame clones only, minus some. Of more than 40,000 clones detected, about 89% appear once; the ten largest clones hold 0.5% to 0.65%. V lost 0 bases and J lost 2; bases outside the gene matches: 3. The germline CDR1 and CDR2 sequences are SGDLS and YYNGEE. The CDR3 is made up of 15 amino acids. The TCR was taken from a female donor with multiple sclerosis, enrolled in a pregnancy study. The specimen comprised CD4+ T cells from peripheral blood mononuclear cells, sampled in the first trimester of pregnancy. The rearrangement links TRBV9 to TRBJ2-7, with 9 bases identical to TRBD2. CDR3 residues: CASSVAPSGAYEQYF. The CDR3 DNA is TGTGCCAGCAGCGTAGCCCCTAGCGGGGCCTACGAGCAGTACTTC.